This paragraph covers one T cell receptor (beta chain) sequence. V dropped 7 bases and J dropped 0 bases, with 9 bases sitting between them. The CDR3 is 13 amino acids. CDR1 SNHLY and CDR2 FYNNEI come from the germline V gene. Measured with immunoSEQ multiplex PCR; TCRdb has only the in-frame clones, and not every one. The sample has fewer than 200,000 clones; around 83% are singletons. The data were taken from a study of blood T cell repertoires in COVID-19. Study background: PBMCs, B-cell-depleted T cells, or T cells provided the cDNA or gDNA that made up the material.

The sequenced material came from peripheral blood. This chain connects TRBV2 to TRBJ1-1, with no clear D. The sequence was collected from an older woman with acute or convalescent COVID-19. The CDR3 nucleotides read TGTGCCAGCAATGAGGGCATGAACACTGAAGCTTTCTTT. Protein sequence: CASNEGMNTEAFF.